This T cell receptor (beta chain) was identified in a study of T cells in Graves' hyperthyroidism and ophthalmopathy. Study results and limitations: Blood also showed most of the thyroid clonotypes that were expanded above 0.001.

This clonotype was recorded at least ten times. Its antigen is not known. This CDR3 is 13 amino acids long. The ends were cut back, 5 bases at V and 2 bases at J, with 9 bases in the middle. The germline gives CDR1 MNHEY, CDR2 SMNVEV (reference sequence). Using RNA transcripts as the source, TCR beta CDR3 regions were amplified. The TCR CDR3 first-round RT-PCR relied on the HTBI primer set. Via MiXCR, TCRdb re-called the multiplex PCR reads, giving one row per CDR3 protein. The table lists about 610,000 distinct CDR3 sequences, roughly 14% of them singletons, with approximately 4.3% in the top ten. Sequencing input: blood. V gene TRBV27 combines with J gene TRBJ1-2; tentative D call: TRBD1 (5 bases). This clonotype was sampled from a woman aged 40 to 55 with Graves' ophthalmopathy. CDR3 region: CASSVDSNYGYTF. In DNA, the CDR3 is TGTGCCAGCAGTGTCGACAGCAACTATGGCTACACCTTC.